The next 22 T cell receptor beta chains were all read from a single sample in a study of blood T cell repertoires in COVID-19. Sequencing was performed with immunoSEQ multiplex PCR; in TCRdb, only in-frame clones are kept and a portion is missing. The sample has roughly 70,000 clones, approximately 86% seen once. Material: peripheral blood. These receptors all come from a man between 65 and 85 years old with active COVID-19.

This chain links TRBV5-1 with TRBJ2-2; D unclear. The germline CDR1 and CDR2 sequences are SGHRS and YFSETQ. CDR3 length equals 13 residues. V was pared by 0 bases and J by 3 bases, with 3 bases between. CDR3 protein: CASSLADTGELFF. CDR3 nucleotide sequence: TGCGCCAGCAGCTTGGCGGACACCGGGGAGCTGTTTTTT. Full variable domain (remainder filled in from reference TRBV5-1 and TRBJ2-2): KAGVTQTPRYLIKTRGQQVTLSCSPISGHRSVSWYQQTPGQGLQFLFEYFSETQRNKGNFPGRFSGRQFSNSRSEMNVSTLELGDSALYLCASSLADTGELFFGEGSRLTVL.

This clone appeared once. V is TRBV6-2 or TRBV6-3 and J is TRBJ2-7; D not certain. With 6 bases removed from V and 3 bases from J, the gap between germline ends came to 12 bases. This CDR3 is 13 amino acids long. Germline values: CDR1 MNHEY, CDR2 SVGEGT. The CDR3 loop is CASSPRVNYEQYF. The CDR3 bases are TGTGCCAGCAGCCCCCGGGTAAACTACGAGCAGTACTTC.

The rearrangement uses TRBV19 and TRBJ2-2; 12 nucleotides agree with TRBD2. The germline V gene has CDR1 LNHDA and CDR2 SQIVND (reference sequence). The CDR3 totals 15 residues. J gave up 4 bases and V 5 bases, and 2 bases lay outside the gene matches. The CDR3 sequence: CASSPLAGGTGELFF. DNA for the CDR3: TGTGCCAGTAGTCCACTAGCGGGAGGCACCGGGGAGCTGTTTTTT.

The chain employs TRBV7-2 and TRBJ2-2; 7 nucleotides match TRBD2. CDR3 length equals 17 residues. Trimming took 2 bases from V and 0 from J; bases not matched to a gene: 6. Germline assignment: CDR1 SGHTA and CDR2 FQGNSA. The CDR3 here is CASSLFGGGTNTGELFF. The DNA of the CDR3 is TGTGCCAGCAGCTTATTTGGGGGAGGGACGAACACCGGGGAGCTGTTTTTT.

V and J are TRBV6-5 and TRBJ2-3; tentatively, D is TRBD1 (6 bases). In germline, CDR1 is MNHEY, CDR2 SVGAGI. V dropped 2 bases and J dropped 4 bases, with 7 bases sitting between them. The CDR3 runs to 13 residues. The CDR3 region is CASSYAGADTQYF. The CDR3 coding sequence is TGTGCCAGCAGTTACGCAGGGGCAGATACGCAGTATTTT.

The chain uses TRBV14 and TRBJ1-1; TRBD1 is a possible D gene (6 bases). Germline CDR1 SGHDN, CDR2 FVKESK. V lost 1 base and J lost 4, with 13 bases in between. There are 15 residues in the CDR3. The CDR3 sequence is CASSQVGGGGTEAFF. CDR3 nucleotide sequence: TGTGCCAGCAGCCAAGTGGGGGGGGGCGGCACTGAAGCTTTCTTT.

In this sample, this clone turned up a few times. The chain's CDR3 is CSVQTGAGELFF. The DNA for the CDR3 is TGCAGCGTCCAAACAGGGGCCGGGGAGCTGTTTTTT. The rearrangement joins TRBV29-1 to TRBJ2-2; TRBD1 aligns across 7 bases. This CDR3 contains 12 residues. Per the germline V gene, CDR1 is SQVTM and CDR2 is ANQGSEA. Losses at the gene ends were 6 bases for V and 6 bases for J; bases not matched to a gene: 4.

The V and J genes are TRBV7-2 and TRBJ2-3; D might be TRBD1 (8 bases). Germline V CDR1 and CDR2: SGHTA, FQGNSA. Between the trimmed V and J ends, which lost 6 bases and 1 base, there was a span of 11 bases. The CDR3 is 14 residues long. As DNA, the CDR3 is TGTGCCAGCAGAACAGGGGGGGGCACAGATACGCAGTATTTT. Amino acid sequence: CASRTGGGTDTQYF.

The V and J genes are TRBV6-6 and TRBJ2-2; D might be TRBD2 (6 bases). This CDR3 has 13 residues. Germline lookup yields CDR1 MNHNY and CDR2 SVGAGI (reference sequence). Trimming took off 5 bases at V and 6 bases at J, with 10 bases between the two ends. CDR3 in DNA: TGTGCCAGCAGTCCCGGAGGGCCCGGGGAGCTGTTTTTT. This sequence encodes CASSPGGPGELFF.

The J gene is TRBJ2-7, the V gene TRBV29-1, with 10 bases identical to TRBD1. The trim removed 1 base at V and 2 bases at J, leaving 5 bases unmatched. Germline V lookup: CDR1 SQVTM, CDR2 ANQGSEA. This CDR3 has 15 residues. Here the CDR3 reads CSVEGGQGVPYEQYF. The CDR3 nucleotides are TGCAGCGTTGAAGGCGGACAGGGGGTCCCCTACGAGCAGTACTTC.

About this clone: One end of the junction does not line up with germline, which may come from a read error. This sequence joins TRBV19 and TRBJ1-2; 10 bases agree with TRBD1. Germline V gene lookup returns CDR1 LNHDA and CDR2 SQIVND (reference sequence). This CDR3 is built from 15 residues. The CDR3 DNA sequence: TGTGCCAGTAGTATAAACGGTCCGGGACAGGGGATACGGGCCTTC. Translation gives CASSINGPGQGIRAF.

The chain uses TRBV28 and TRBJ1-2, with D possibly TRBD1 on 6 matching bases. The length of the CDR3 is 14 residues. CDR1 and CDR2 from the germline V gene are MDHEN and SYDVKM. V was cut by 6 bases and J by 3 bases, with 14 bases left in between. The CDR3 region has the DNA TGTGCCAGCAGCCCCGTTAACAGGGACTATGGCTACACCTTC. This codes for CASSPVNRDYGYTF.

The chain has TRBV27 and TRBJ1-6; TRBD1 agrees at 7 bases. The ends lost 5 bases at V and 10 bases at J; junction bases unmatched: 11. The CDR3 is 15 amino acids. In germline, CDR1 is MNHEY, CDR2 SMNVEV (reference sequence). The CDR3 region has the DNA TGTGCCAGCAGTCCCAGGGGGGCCCCCCCATCACCCCTCCACTTT. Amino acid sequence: CASSPRGAPPSPLHF.

CDR3 DNA: TGTGCCAGCAGTGAAGGCGGCAGCCGCCAAGCTTTCTTT. Its protein product is CASSEGGSRQAFF. The chain employs TRBV2 and TRBJ1-1; no clear D. Trimming left V 1 base short and J 9 bases short, with 12 bases between. The CDR3 spans 13 residues. Germline-derived CDR1 and CDR2 are SNHLY and FYNNEI.

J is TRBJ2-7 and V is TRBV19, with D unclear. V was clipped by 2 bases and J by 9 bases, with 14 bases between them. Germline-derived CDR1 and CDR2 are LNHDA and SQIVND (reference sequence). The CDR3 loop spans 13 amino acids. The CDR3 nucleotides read TGTGCCAGTAGTATAAGGCCCGACTTCGGGCAGTACTTC. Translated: CASSIRPDFGQYF.

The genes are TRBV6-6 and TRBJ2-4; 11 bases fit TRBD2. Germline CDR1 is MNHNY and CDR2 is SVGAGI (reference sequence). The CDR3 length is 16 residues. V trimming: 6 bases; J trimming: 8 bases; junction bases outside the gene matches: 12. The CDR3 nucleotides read TGTGCCAGCAGGCCCCCTACTAGCGGGGGACGGTACATTCAGTACTTC. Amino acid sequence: CASRPPTSGGRYIQYF.

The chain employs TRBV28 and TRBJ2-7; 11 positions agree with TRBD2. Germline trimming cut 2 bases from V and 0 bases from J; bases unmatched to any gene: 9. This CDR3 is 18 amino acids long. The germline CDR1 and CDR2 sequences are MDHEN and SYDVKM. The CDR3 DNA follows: TGTGCCAGCAGTTTAGGCCTGGGTAGCGGGAGGGCCTCCTACGAGCAGTACTTC. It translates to CASSLGLGSGRASYEQYF.

CDR3 coding DNA: TGTGCCAGCAGCCCGGGACAGGGAGTCCAGCCCCAGCATTTT. Encoded protein: CASSPGQGVQPQHF. This chain connects TRBV27 to TRBJ1-5; TRBD1 aligns across 9 bases. V lost 6 bases and J lost 7; bases outside the gene matches: 7. The CDR3 consists of 14 residues. In germline, CDR1 is MNHEY, CDR2 SMNVEV (reference sequence).

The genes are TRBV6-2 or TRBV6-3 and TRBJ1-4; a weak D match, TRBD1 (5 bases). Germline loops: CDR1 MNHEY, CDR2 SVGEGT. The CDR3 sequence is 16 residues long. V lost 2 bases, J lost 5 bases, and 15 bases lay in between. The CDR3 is CASSYAGGTTNEKLFF. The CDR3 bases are TGTGCCAGCAGTTACGCCGGGGGGACGACAAATGAAAAACTGTTTTTT.

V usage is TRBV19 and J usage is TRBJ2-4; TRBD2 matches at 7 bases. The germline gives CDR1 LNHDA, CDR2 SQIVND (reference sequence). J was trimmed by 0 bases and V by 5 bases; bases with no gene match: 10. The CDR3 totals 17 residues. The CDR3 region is CASSGGGDYLAKNIQYF. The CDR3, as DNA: TGTGCCAGTAGTGGGGGTGGGGACTACTTAGCCAAAAACATTCAGTACTTC.

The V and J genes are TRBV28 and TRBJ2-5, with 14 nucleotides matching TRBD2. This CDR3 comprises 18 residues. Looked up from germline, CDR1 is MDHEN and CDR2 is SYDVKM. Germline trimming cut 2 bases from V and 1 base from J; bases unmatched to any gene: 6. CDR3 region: CASSLGTSGSGGQETQYF. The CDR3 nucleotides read TGTGCCAGCAGTTTAGGGACTAGCGGGAGTGGCGGCCAAGAGACCCAGTACTTC.

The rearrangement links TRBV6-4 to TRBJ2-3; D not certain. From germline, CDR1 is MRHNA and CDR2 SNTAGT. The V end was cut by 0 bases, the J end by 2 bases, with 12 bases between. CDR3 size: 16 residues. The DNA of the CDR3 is TGTGCCAGCAGTGACTCGGGCGCATTAAACACAGATACGCAGTATTTT. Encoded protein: CASSDSGALNTDTQYF.